Presented here are 3 T cell receptor beta chains from one specimen sequenced in a study of T cells in Graves' hyperthyroidism and ophthalmopathy. RNA transcripts served as the template for amplifying TCR beta CDR3 regions. The HTBI primer set drove a first-round RT-PCR of the TCR CDR3. TCRdb used MiXCR to reprocess the multiplex PCR reads, holding one entry per CDR3 protein. Altogether hundreds of thousands of distinct CDR3 sequences are present, approximately 15% being singletons, with the ten largest covering roughly a tenth. Sequences were obtained from blood. These receptors all stem from a woman younger than 30 with Graves' hyperthyroidism.

At least ten counts were recorded for this clonotype. This chain links TRBV6-2 or TRBV6-3 with TRBJ1-5; maybe TRBD1 (5 bases). The V gene lost 2 bases and the J gene lost 5 bases, with 7 bases spanning the gap. The CDR3 sequence is 13 residues long. CDR1 and CDR2 from the germline V gene are MNHEY and SVGEGT. CDR3 sequence reads: CASSYQGHQPQHF. CDR3 nucleotide sequence: TGTGCCAGCAGTTACCAGGGCCATCAGCCCCAGCATTTT.

This clonotype was seen a handful of times. The V call is TRBV7-3, the J call TRBJ2-7, with 7 positions matching TRBD1. Germline V gene sequence: CDR1 SGHTA, CDR2 FQGTGA. With V trimmed by 2 bases and J by 2 bases, 6 bases remained unmatched. The CDR3 contains 15 residues. Here the CDR3 reads CASSLGPGTAYEQYF. CDR3 DNA sequence: TGTGCCAGCAGCTTAGGTCCGGGGACAGCCTACGAGCAGTACTTC.

This clonotype has ten or more counts. The chain joins TRBV20-1 to TRBJ2-1; 7 nucleotides match TRBD2. Germline CDR1 reads DFQATT; CDR2 reads SNEGSKA (reference sequence). The junction had 13 bases not matched to a gene; V was cut back by 1 base and J by 4 bases. The length of the CDR3 is 17 residues. CDR3 loop: CSARVQSGGSRYNEQFF. The CDR3 DNA sequence: TGCAGTGCTAGAGTTCAATCGGGCGGGAGTAGATACAATGAGCAGTTCTTC.